The clone carrying this TCR beta chain was counted a few times. Its specificity is not known. These data belong to a study of response to subunit inactivated influenza vaccine. Study results and limitations: Seasonal influenza vaccination, on each occasion, was suggested by the authors to recruit few new T cells.

The CDR3 runs 15 residues. Trimming took 5 bases from V and 8 from J; bases not matched to a gene: 9. Germline values: CDR1 SEHNR, CDR2 FQNEAQ (reference sequence). Each CDR3 protein is one row after TCRdb ran MiXCR on the RT-PCR reads. Of a few hundred thousand distinct CDR3 sequences listed, 14% are singletons. This rearrangement joins TRBV7-9 to TRBJ2-1, with 10 bases aligning to TRBD2. This receptor was identified in a man in his fifties or sixties who received an inactivated influenza vaccine. The sample in question was PBMCs from blood, obtained roughly 12 days after vaccination. In DNA form, the CDR3 reads TGTGCCAGCAGCCCTCCCAGCGGGAGGGCGTATGAGCAGTTCTTC. It yields the protein CASSPPSGRAYEQFF.